The 29 T cell receptor beta chains given below trace back to one sample, sequenced in a study of blood T cell repertoires in COVID-19. Repertoires were generated with immunoSEQ multiplex PCR, while TCRdb's copy carries only in-frame clones and drops some. The table records some 130,000 clones, 78% of them present only once. Sequencing used peripheral blood. The receptor source for this set is a man between 60 and 75 years old who had recovered from COVID-19.

V gene TRBV10-3 combines with J gene TRBJ1-2, with 8 nucleotides matching TRBD1. The CDR3 runs to 13 residues. Germline-derived CDR1 and CDR2 are ENHRY and SYGVKD. The V and J ends lost 9 bases and 8 bases, in that order; junction bases with no gene match: 11. The CDR3 reads CAIDYGQGGGYTF. CDR3 DNA: TGTGCCATAGACTACGGACAGGGCGGAGGCTACACCTTC.

This chain connects TRBV19 to TRBJ1-1; D is unclear. The V and J ends lost 4 bases and 1 base respectively, with 7 bases between them. From germline, CDR1 is LNHDA and CDR2 SQIVND (reference sequence). The CDR3 sequence is 13 residues long. CDR3 in amino acids: CASSTQENTEAFF. CDR3 DNA: TGTGCCAGTAGTACGCAGGAGAACACTGAAGCTTTCTTT.

The V and J genes are TRBV19 and TRBJ1-1; possibly TRBD1 for D (5 bases). Trimming took 8 bases from V and 1 from J, leaving 11 bases between them. CDR3 length: 13 residues. Germline CDR1 reads LNHDA; CDR2 reads SQIVND (reference sequence). The CDR3 spells CASVRAENTEAFF. In DNA form, the CDR3 reads TGTGCCAGTGTCAGGGCCGAGAACACTGAAGCTTTCTTT. Using reference TRBV19 and TRBJ1-1 for the parts outside the CDR3, the full variable domain is DGGITQSPKYLFRKEGQNVTLSCEQNLNHDAMYWYRQDPGQGLRLIYYSQIVNDFQKGDIAEGYSVSREKKESFPLTVTSAQKNPTAFYLCASVRAENTEAFFGQGTRLTVV.

This chain uses TRBV18 with TRBJ2-3; TRBD1 is a possible D gene (5 bases). The ends were cut back, 3 bases at V and 1 base at J, with 11 bases in the middle. Germline V gene sequence: CDR1 KGHSH, CDR2 LQKENI. CDR3 length: 15 residues. The CDR3 region is CASSPSVTGTDTQYF. In DNA form, the CDR3 reads TGTGCCAGCTCACCCAGTGTGACAGGCACAGATACGCAGTATTTT.

The chain recombines TRBV19 with TRBJ2-3, with TRBD2 matching 11 bases. Germline loops: CDR1 LNHDA, CDR2 SQIVND (reference sequence). The V segment lost 2 bases and the J segment 3 bases; nucleotides outside the gene matches: 1. The CDR3 runs 15 residues. The CDR3 is CASSILAGGTDTQYF. CDR3 nucleotides: TGTGCCAGTAGTATATTAGCGGGAGGGACAGATACGCAGTATTTT.

V gene TRBV19 combines with J gene TRBJ1-5; TRBD1 aligns across 7 bases. After removal of 2 bases from V and 9 bases from J, the junction contained 13 bases not matched to a gene. CDR3 length: 16 amino acids. The germline V gene has CDR1 LNHDA and CDR2 SQIVND (reference sequence). The chain's CDR3 is CASSISPAGGWRPQHF. The DNA of the CDR3 is TGTGCCAGTAGTATAAGCCCTGCAGGGGGGTGGAGGCCCCAGCATTTT. The full variable domain, rest sourced from reference TRBV19 and TRBJ1-5, is DGGITQSPKYLFRKEGQNVTLSCEQNLNHDAMYWYRQDPGQGLRLIYYSQIVNDFQKGDIAEGYSVSREKKESFPLTVTSAQKNPTAFYLCASSISPAGGWRPQHFGDGTRLSIL.

The chain combines TRBV5-6 with TRBJ2-7, with 10 bases matching TRBD1. Germline V gene lookup returns CDR1 SGHDT and CDR2 YYEEEE. V lost 4 bases to trimming and J lost 3 bases; unmatched junction nucleotides: 7. The CDR3 extends over 15 amino acids. CDR3 in DNA: TGTGCCAGCAGCCCCGACAGGGGGCGCGTCTACGAGCAGTACTTC. It yields the protein CASSPDRGRVYEQYF. Full variable domain (remainder filled in from reference TRBV5-6 and TRBJ2-7): DAGVTQSPTHLIKTRGQQVTLRCSPKSGHDTVSWYQQALGQGPQFIFQYYEEEERQRGNFPDRFSGHQFPNYSSELNVNALLLGDSALYLCASSPDRGRVYEQYFGPGTRLTVT.

As DNA, the CDR3 is TGTGCCAGCAGCTTAGATCTGGGAGCTGAAAAACTGTTTTTT. It translates to CASSLDLGAEKLFF. The V call is TRBV7-2, the J call TRBJ1-4; D not certain. The CDR3 has 14 residues. The V end lost 1 base, the J end lost 7 bases, and 10 bases lay between the germline ends. CDR1 is SGHTA, CDR2 FQGNSA, per germline. Full variable domain (rest looked up from reference TRBV7-2 and TRBJ1-4): GAGVSQSPSNKVTEKGKDVELRCDPISGHTALYWYRQSLGQGLEFLIYFQGNSAPDKSGLPSDRFSAERTGGSVSTLTIQRTQQEDSAVYLCASSLDLGAEKLFFGSGTQLSVL.

This chain connects TRBV7-2 to TRBJ1-1; the match to TRBD1 covers 9 bases. With V trimmed by 4 bases and J by 1 base, 7 bases remained unmatched. The CDR3 has 16 amino acids. The germline gives CDR1 SGHTA, CDR2 FQGNSA. Here the CDR3 reads CASSSFRTGENTEAFF. The CDR3 DNA sequence: TGTGCCAGCAGCTCTTTTAGGACAGGGGAGAACACTGAAGCTTTCTTT.

V gene TRBV6-6 combines with J gene TRBJ1-4; D uncertain. V lost 6 bases and J 1 base, leaving 9 bases between the germline ends. Germline CDR1 reads MNHNY; CDR2 reads SVGAGI (reference sequence). CDR3 length: 14 residues. CDR3 in DNA: TGTGCCAGCAGGTCGAGTGGAACTAATGAAAAACTGTTTTTT. Its protein product is CASRSSGTNEKLFF.

This chain uses TRBV5-1 with TRBJ1-5; tentatively, D is TRBD1 (6 bases). Per germline, CDR1 SGHRS and CDR2 YFSETQ. This CDR3 comprises 15 residues. V was cut by 2 bases and J by 4 bases, with 13 bases left in between. CDR3 loop: CASSLQGGMNQPQHF. CDR3 DNA sequence: TGCGCCAGCAGCTTACAGGGAGGGATGAATCAGCCCCAGCATTTT.

The chain is built from TRBV18 and TRBJ2-7, with 7 positions matching TRBD1. This CDR3 has 15 residues. CDR1 KGHSH and CDR2 LQKENI come from the germline V gene. The J segment lost 0 bases and the V segment lost 8 bases, leaving 10 bases of the junction unmatched. DNA of the CDR3: TGTGCCAGCAAATGGGACAGCGGTCTCTCCTACGAGCAGTACTTC. The encoded protein is CASKWDSGLSYEQYF.

The chain employs TRBV7-2 and TRBJ1-3; no definite D call. V lost 2 bases and J 0 bases, leaving 14 bases between the germline ends. Germline loops: CDR1 SGHTA, CDR2 FQGNSA. CDR3 length: 17 residues. The CDR3 DNA is TGTGCCAGCAGCTTATACCCCCCGGGGAACTCTGGAAACACCATATATTTT. Encoded protein: CASSLYPPGNSGNTIYF.

This chain uses TRBV5-1 with TRBJ2-1; 12 nucleotides match TRBD2. The CDR3 sequence is 16 residues long. CDR1 and CDR2 from the germline V gene are SGHRS and YFSETQ. The junction had 3 bases not matched to a gene; V was cut back by 0 bases and J by 5 bases. The CDR3: CASSLELAGGDNEQFF. CDR3 nucleotides: TGCGCCAGCAGCTTGGAACTAGCGGGAGGCGACAATGAGCAGTTCTTC.

This clone was observed a single time. V gene TRBV28 combines with J gene TRBJ1-2, with TRBD1 identical over 10 bases. With 10 bases clipped from V and 8 bases from J, the junction kept 13 bases outside the gene matches. The CDR3 extends over 14 amino acids. Germline CDR1 MDHEN, CDR2 SYDVKM. In DNA, the CDR3 is TGTGCCACCCACCTCCGAGACAGGGGGCAAGGCTACACCTTC. This translates into CATHLRDRGQGYTF.

V is TRBV5-4 and J is TRBJ2-7, with D maybe TRBD2 (5 bases). The length of the CDR3 is 13 residues. Germline V CDR1 and CDR2: SGHNT, YYREEE (reference sequence). Trimming removed 0 bases at V and 5 bases at J, with 9 bases between. The CDR3 DNA sequence: TGTGCCAGCAGCTTGGCGGGGAAAGACGAGCAGTACTTC. Translation gives CASSLAGKDEQYF.

This rearrangement joins TRBV12-3 or TRBV12-4 to TRBJ1-5, with D tentatively TRBD1 (5 bases). The CDR3 sequence is 12 residues long. V lost 6 bases and J 7 bases, leaving 10 bases between the germline ends. The CDR3 sequence is CASSSRGQPQHF. DNA for the CDR3: TGTGCCAGCAGCTCAAGGGGCCAGCCCCAGCATTTT.

This rearrangement joins TRBV15 to TRBJ2-1, with D possibly TRBD2 on 6 matching bases. Germline loops: CDR1 LNHNV, CDR2 YYDKDF (reference sequence). CDR3 size: 16 residues. V was pared by 0 bases and J by 4 bases, with 13 bases between. CDR3 region: CATSRDGLAEYNEQFF. DNA for the CDR3: TGTGCCACCAGCAGAGATGGGTTAGCGGAATACAATGAGCAGTTCTTC.

The rearrangement links TRBV19 to TRBJ1-1; D is ambiguous. Germline values: CDR1 LNHDA, CDR2 SQIVND (reference sequence). This CDR3 spans 13 amino acids. V was trimmed by 3 bases and J by 3 bases, leaving 8 bases between them. The CDR3 DNA follows: TGTGCCAGTAGTATGAGCGGAGACACTGAAGCTTTCTTT. Its protein product is CASSMSGDTEAFF.

This sequence joins TRBV28 and TRBJ2-4, with 16 nucleotides matching TRBD2. The length of the CDR3 is 18 residues. The junction had 9 bases not matched to a gene; V was cut back by 4 bases and J by 6 bases. Germline V gives CDR1 MDHEN, CDR2 SYDVKM. The CDR3 sequence: CASSSLGTSGGAGNIQYF. CDR3 sequence (DNA): TGTGCCAGCAGTTCCCTCGGGACTAGCGGGGGGGCCGGAAACATTCAGTACTTC.

The chain couples TRBV6-5 to TRBJ1-1; perhaps TRBD1 as D (5 bases). V was cut by 4 bases and J by 3 bases, with 9 bases left in between. CDR1 and CDR2 from the germline V gene are MNHEY and SVGAGI. The CDR3 extends over 13 amino acids. CDR3 in amino acids: CASSWGGDTEAFF. The DNA for the CDR3 is TGTGCCAGCAGTTGGGGGGGGGACACTGAAGCTTTCTTT.

This CDR3 is CASRFDRGLQETQYF. The CDR3 nucleotides are TGTGCCAGCAGGTTCGACAGGGGCCTGCAAGAGACCCAGTACTTC. The J gene is TRBJ2-5, the V gene TRBV7-2; 8 bases are a match to TRBD1. This CDR3 has 15 amino acids. Germline V gene sequence: CDR1 SGHTA, CDR2 FQGNSA. Trimming took 6 bases from V and 2 from J; bases not matched to a gene: 8. The variable domain in full, with the rest retrieved from reference TRBV7-2 and TRBJ2-5, is GAGVSQSPSNKVTEKGKDVELRCDPISGHTALYWYRQSLGQGLEFLIYFQGNSAPDKSGLPSDRFSAERTGGSVSTLTIQRTQQEDSAVYLCASRFDRGLQETQYFGPGTRLLVL.

The CDR3 DNA reads as TGTGCCAGCAGTTCCAGCCGGACAGGGTATGAAAAACTGTTTTTT. It encodes CASSSSRTGYEKLFF. The genes are TRBV6-5 and TRBJ1-4; TRBD1 matches at 8 bases. In germline, CDR1 is MNHEY, CDR2 SVGAGI. The CDR3 has 15 residues. J gave up 6 bases and V 4 bases, and 7 bases lay outside the gene matches.

CDR3 residues: CAWRTGGASTDTQYF. CDR3 DNA: TGTGCCTGGAGAACAGGGGGAGCAAGCACAGATACGCAGTATTTT. The chain links TRBV30 to TRBJ2-3, with 8 bases aligning to TRBD1. The V segment lost 3 bases and the J segment 0 bases; nucleotides outside the gene matches: 5. The germline CDR1 and CDR2 sequences are GTSNPN and SVGIG (reference sequence). The CDR3 consists of 15 residues.

The chain employs TRBV11-2 and TRBJ1-6; D may be TRBD1 (6 bases). Germline V gene sequence: CDR1 SGHAT, CDR2 FQNNGV. Trimming cost V 5 bases and J 8 bases, with 10 bases left between them. The CDR3 sequence is 13 residues long. The CDR3 here is CASSRRTDSPLHF. The CDR3 DNA reads as TGTGCCAGCAGCCGAAGGACAGATTCACCCCTCCACTTT.

In this sample, this clone turned up once. The chain links TRBV27 to TRBJ2-1, with TRBD1 matching over 7 bases. CDR3 length: 15 amino acids. J lost 3 bases, V lost 5 bases, and 7 bases had no gene match. The germline V gene encodes CDR1 MNHEY and CDR2 SMNVEV (reference sequence). The CDR3, as DNA: TGTGCCAGCAGTCCCCGACAGGGTGACTACAATGAGCAGTTCTTC. Amino acids: CASSPRQGDYNEQFF.

The J gene is TRBJ2-3, the V gene TRBV7-3; 9 bases line up with TRBD2. Germline V gene sequence: CDR1 SGHTA, CDR2 FQGTGA. Trimming at V came to 5 bases and at J to 7 bases, leaving 7 bases not matched to a gene. The CDR3 extends over 14 amino acids. The CDR3 spells CASSPGTSSYTQYF. As DNA, the CDR3 is TGTGCCAGCAGCCCGGGGACTAGCTCGTATACGCAGTATTTT.

This clone has a handful of counts. The chain combines TRBV5-1 with TRBJ1-1; 7 nucleotides line up with TRBD1. The CDR3 consists of 15 residues. J lost 5 bases, V lost 4 bases, and 11 bases had no gene match. CDR1 and CDR2 from the germline V gene are SGHRS and YFSETQ. The CDR3 region is CASSLDRERWTEAFF. CDR3 bases: TGCGCCAGCAGCCTAGACAGGGAACGATGGACTGAAGCTTTCTTT.

V gene TRBV25-1 combines with J gene TRBJ2-1, with TRBD2 matching 9 bases. From germline, CDR1 is MGHDK and CDR2 SYGVNS. V shed 8 bases and J 4 bases; nucleotides not matched to a gene: 12. CDR3 length equals 16 residues. CDR3 in DNA: TGTGCCAGCGGGCGAATGGGGCTAGCGGGATACAATGAGCAGTTCTTC. As protein: CASGRMGLAGYNEQFF. Drawing the rest from reference TRBV25-1 and TRBJ2-1, the complete variable domain is EADIYQTPRYLVIGTGKKITLECSQTMGHDKMYWYQQDPGMELHLIHYSYGVNSTEKGDLSSESTVSRIRTEHFPLTLESARPSHTSQYLCASGRMGLAGYNEQFFGPGTRLTVL.